This TCR beta chain was sequenced during a study of blood T cell repertoires in COVID-19. Germline assignment: CDR1 SGHDT and CDR2 YYEEEE. This CDR3 spans 12 amino acids. Between the trimmed V and J ends, which lost 4 bases and 4 bases, there was a span of 9 bases. In the original analysis: It was from reference gene primer amplification that nucleated cell counts were estimated. Sequenced by immunoSEQ multiplex PCR; TCRdb stores in-frame clones only, minus some. That table furnishes V, J and clone size, whereas the DNA furnished D and trimming. The table includes fewer than 200,000 clones, about 80% detected once.

The rearrangement links TRBV5-6 to TRBJ2-7, with D perhaps matching TRBD1 (6 bases). The sequence was obtained from a woman aged 70-85 years with acute or convalescent COVID-19. The material sequenced was peripheral blood. CDR3 sequence: CASSTDRYEQYF. In DNA form, the CDR3 reads TGTGCCAGCAGCACGGACAGATACGAGCAGTACTTC.